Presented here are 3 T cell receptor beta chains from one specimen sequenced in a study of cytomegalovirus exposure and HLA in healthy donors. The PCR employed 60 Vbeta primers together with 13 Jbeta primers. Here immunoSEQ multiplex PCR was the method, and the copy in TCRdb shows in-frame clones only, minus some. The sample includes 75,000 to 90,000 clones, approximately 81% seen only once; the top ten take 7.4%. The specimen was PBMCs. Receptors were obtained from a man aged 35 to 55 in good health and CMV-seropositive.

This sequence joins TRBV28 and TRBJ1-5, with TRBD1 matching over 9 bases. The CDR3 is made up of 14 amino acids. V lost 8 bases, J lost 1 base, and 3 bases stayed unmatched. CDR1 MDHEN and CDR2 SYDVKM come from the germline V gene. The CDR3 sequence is CASLDRGSNQPQHF. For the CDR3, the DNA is TGTGCCAGCCTCGACAGGGGGAGCAATCAGCCCCAGCATTTT.

The CDR3 nucleotides are TGTGCCAGCAGTTCTACGGTTTTCGAGCAGTACTTC. Translated: CASSSTVFEQYF. The chain carries TRBV7-8 and TRBJ2-7; D remains unclear. Germline V gene lookup returns CDR1 SGHVS and CDR2 FQNEAQ. V lost 6 bases to trimming and J lost 6 bases, with 12 bases between them. CDR3 length: 12 residues.

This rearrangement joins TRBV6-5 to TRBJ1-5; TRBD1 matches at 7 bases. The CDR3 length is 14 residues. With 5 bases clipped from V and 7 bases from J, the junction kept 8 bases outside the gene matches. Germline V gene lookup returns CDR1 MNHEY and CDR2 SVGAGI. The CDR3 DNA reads TGTGCCAGCAGTGAAATCGGCAGGGGGCAGCCCCAGCATTTT. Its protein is CASSEIGRGQPQHF.